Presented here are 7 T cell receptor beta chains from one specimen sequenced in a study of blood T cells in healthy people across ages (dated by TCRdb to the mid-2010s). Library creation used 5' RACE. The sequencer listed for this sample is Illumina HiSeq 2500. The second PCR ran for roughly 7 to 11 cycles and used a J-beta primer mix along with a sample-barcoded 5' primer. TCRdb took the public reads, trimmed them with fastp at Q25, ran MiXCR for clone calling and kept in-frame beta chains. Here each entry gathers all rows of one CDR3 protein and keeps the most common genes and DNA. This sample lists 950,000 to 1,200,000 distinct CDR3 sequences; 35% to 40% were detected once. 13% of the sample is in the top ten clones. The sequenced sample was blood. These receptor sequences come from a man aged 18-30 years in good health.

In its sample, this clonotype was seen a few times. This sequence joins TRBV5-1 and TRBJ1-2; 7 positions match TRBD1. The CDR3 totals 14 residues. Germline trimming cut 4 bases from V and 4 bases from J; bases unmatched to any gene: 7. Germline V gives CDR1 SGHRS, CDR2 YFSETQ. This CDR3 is CASSHGQEIYGYTF. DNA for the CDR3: TGCGCCAGCAGCCACGGACAGGAAATCTATGGCTACACCTTC.

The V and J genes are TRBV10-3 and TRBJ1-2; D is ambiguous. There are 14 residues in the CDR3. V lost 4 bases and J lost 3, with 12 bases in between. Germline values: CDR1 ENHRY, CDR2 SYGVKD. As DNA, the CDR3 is TGTGCCATCAGTGCTGGGAGAACAGACTATGGCTACACCTTC. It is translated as CAISAGRTDYGYTF.

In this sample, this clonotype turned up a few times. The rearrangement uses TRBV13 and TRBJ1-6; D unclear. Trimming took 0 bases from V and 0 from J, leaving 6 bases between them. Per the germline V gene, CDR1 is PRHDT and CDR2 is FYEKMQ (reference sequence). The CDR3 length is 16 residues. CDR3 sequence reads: CASSLGSASYNSPLHF. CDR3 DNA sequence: TGTGCCAGCAGCTTAGGAAGTGCCTCCTATAATTCACCCCTCCACTTT.

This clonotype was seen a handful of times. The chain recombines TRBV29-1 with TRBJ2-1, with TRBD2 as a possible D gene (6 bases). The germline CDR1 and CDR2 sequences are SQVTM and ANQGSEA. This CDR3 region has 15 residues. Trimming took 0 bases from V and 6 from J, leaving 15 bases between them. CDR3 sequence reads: CSVEDRTGVGNEQFF. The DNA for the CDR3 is TGCAGCGTTGAAGATCGGACGGGAGTGGGCAATGAGCAGTTCTTC.

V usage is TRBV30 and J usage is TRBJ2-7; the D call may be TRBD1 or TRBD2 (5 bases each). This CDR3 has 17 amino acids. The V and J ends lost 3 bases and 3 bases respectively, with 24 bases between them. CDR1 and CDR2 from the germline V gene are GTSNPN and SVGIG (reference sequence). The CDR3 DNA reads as TGTGCCTGGAGCTCTCGACCCGGGATTAGACAGAGCTACGAGCAGTACTTC. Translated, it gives CAWSSRPGIRQSYEQYF.

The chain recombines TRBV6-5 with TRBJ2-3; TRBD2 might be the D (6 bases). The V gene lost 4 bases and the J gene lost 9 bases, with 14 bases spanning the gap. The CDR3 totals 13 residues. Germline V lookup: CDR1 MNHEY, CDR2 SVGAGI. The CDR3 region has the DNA TGTGCCAGCAGTTCCCCGGGGACTCAGACGCAGTATTTT. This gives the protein CASSSPGTQTQYF.

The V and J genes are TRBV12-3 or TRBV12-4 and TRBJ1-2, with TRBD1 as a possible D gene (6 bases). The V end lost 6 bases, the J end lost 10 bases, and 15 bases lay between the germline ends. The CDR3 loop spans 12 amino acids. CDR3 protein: CASSTGTTDYTF. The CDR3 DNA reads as TGTGCCAGCAGCACCGGGACAACTGACTACACCTTC.